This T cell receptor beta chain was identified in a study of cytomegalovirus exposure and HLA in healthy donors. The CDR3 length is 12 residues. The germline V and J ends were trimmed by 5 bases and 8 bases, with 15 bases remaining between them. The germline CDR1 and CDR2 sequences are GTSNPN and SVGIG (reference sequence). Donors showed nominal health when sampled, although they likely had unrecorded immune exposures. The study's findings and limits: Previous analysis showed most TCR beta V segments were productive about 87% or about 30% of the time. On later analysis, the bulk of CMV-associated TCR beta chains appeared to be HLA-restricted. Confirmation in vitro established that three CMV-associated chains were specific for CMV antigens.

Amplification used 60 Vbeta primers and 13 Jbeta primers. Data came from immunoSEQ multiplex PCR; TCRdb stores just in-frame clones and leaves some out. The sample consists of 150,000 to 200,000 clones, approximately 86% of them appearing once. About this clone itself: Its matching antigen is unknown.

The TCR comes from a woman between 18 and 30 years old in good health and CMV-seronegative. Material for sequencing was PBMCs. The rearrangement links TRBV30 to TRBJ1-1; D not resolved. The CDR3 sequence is CAWSSVGREAFF. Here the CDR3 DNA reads TGTGCCTGGTCCTCTGTCGGGAGAGAAGCTTTCTTT.